Below are 12 T cell receptor beta chains sequenced from a single sample in a study of T cell responses to AZD1222 COVID-19 vaccine. Profiled with immunoSEQ multiplex PCR; TCRdb holds only in-frame clones, not every one. Here the sample spans more than 250,000 clones, over 85% being singletons. The sequencing here drew on peripheral blood, taken on day 0 of AZD1222 vaccination. The receptors here all came from an adult in good health.

This chain connects TRBV2 to TRBJ1-5; unclear D gene. This CDR3 region has 14 residues. CDR1 is SNHLY and CDR2 is FYNNEI in the germline V gene. V dropped 4 bases and J dropped 5 bases, with 12 bases sitting between them. The CDR3 DNA sequence: TGTGCCAGCAGTGTGGACCGCTACGATCAGCCCCAGCATTTT. This sequence encodes CASSVDRYDQPQHF.

Only a few counts were recorded for this clone. This chain connects TRBV14 to TRBJ2-7; no definite D call. The CDR3 runs 13 residues. Trimming removed 4 bases from V and 3 bases from J, with 10 bases in between. Germline CDR1 SGHDN, CDR2 FVKESK. The CDR3 protein is CASSRGLFYEQYF. Here the CDR3 DNA reads TGTGCCAGCAGCCGAGGCTTATTCTACGAGCAGTACTTC.

The chain employs TRBV14 and TRBJ2-2; a possible D gene is TRBD2 (6 bases). Trimming took off 3 bases at V and 4 bases at J, with 18 bases between the two ends. CDR1 and CDR2 from the germline V gene are SGHDN and FVKESK. The CDR3 loop spans 17 amino acids. The CDR3, as DNA: TGTGCCAGCAGCCAGTTCGGCTGGGCGGGGCGCACCGGGGAGCTGTTTTTT. Its protein is CASSQFGWAGRTGELFF.

The V call is TRBV28, the J call TRBJ1-5; D gene uncertain. Trimming pared 3 bases from V and 1 base from J, leaving 7 bases between. Per germline, CDR1 MDHEN and CDR2 SYDVKM. The CDR3 runs 14 residues. The CDR3 nucleotides read TGTGCCAGCAGTTTGCTGCGAAGCAATCAGCCCCAGCATTTT. It yields the protein CASSLLRSNQPQHF.

The genes are TRBV7-2 and TRBJ1-2; D is undetermined. CDR3 length equals 12 residues. Germline V gene sequence: CDR1 SGHTA, CDR2 FQGNSA. Trimming stripped 2 bases from V and 7 bases from J, with 8 bases between. The CDR3 nucleotides are TGTGCCAGCAGCTTAAATCTGGGTGGCTACACCTTC. Translation gives CASSLNLGGYTF.

This clone has just one count. The V gene is TRBV9, the J gene TRBJ2-6; 9 bases agree with TRBD1. V lost 4 bases and J lost 2; bases outside the gene matches: 13. This CDR3 spans 19 amino acids. In germline, CDR1 is SGDLS, CDR2 YYNGEE. The CDR3 protein is CASSPRQGVTGAGANVLTF. Here the CDR3 DNA reads TGTGCCAGCAGCCCCAGACAGGGGGTAACGGGAGCTGGGGCCAACGTCCTGACTTTC. The variable domain in full, with the rest retrieved from reference TRBV9 and TRBJ2-6, is DSGVTQTPKHLITATGQRVTLRCSPRSGDLSVYWYQQSLDQGLQFLIQYYNGEERAKGNILERFSAQQFPDLHSELNLSSLELGDSALYFCASSPRQGVTGAGANVLTFGAGSRLTVL.

This chain joins TRBV9 and TRBJ1-6; D unclear. This CDR3 region has 14 residues. Between the trimmed V and J ends, which lost 0 bases and 4 bases, there was a span of 5 bases. Looked up from germline, CDR1 is SGDLS and CDR2 is YYNGEE. Here the CDR3 reads CASSVAGYNSPLHF. CDR3 DNA: TGTGCCAGCAGCGTAGCCGGTTATAATTCACCCCTCCACTTT. The whole variable domain, remainder taken from reference TRBV9 and TRBJ1-6, is DSGVTQTPKHLITATGQRVTLRCSPRSGDLSVYWYQQSLDQGLQFLIQYYNGEERAKGNILERFSAQQFPDLHSELNLSSLELGDSALYFCASSVAGYNSPLHFGNGTRLTVT.

This clone has just one count. The chain carries TRBV5-4 and TRBJ1-4; 8 bases align to TRBD1. The CDR3 contains 16 residues. Trimming removed 4 bases from V and 2 bases from J; junction bases left unmatched: 7. Germline CDR1 is SGHNT and CDR2 is YYREEE (reference sequence). The CDR3 spells CASSRRTGTTNEKLFF. The CDR3 nucleotides are TGTGCCAGCAGCAGAAGGACAGGGACGACTAATGAAAAACTGTTTTTT.

This chain links TRBV4-2 with TRBJ1-1; D gene uncertain. CDR1 and CDR2 (germline): LGHNA, YNFKEQ. The CDR3 loop spans 13 amino acids. The V end lost 5 bases, the J end lost 2 bases, and 9 bases lay between the germline ends. The CDR3 bases are TGTGCCAGCAGCACGTACCTCAACACTGAAGCTTTCTTT. Its translation is CASSTYLNTEAFF.

The V call is TRBV28, the J call TRBJ2-2; 7 bases line up with TRBD1. The germline V gene has CDR1 MDHEN and CDR2 SYDVKM. This CDR3 spans 15 amino acids. With 3 bases clipped from V and 5 bases from J, the junction kept 6 bases outside the gene matches. CDR3 nucleotides: TGTGCCAGCAGTTTGGTGACAGGGAAAACCGGGGAGCTGTTTTTT. Its translation is CASSLVTGKTGELFF.

The chain carries TRBV5-1 and TRBJ1-4, with D tentatively TRBD1 (5 bases). V gave up 6 bases and J gave up 6 bases, with 9 bases separating them. The CDR3 has 12 amino acids. Germline loops: CDR1 SGHRS, CDR2 YFSETQ. CDR3 protein: CASIGADEKLFF. DNA for the CDR3: TGCGCCAGCATAGGGGCTGATGAAAAACTGTTTTTT.

This clone was seen only a few times. The V call is TRBV21-1, the J call TRBJ2-7; TRBD2, the table's D call, was not compared with the DNA. TRBV21-1 is marked as a pseudogene. The CDR3 covers 17 residues. DNA of the CDR3: TGTGCCAGCAGCAAAGCTCTGGCTAGCGGGGTCTCCTACGAGCAGTACTTC. Translating gives CASSKALASGVSYEQYF.